There are a few counts of the clone carrying this TCR beta chain. This specimen comes from a study of T-cell memory formation after mild COVID-19. TCRdb called the 5' RACE reads again in MiXCR, with one record for every CDR3 protein. The sample has 250,000 to 350,000 distinct CDR3 sequences; about 13% are singletons. The CDR3 is 15 amino acids. Looked up from germline, CDR1 is LNHNV and CDR2 is YYDKDF (reference sequence). V was pared by 1 base and J by 8 bases, with 7 bases of the junction left unmatched. Source material: PBMCs or a T cell subset sorted from them (not recorded which). This TCR came from a man aged 18 to 29 who had mild COVID-19 (a few samples of this study predate the infection). Cell type and time point are not known. This chain uses TRBV15 with TRBJ1-2; 10 bases agree with TRBD1. In DNA form, the CDR3 reads TGTGCCACCAGCAGAGGAAGGGGGACAGGGGTCGGCTACACCTTC. Its translation: CATSRGRGTGVGYTF.